This TCR beta chain comes out of a study of neurological immune-mediated disorders. It was from 2 million PBMCs stored at -80 C that the unsorted libraries were obtained. This CDR3 region has 13 residues. With V trimmed by 3 bases and J by 14 bases, 8 bases remained unmatched. In germline, CDR1 is LGHDT, CDR2 YNNKEL (reference sequence). This clonotype was detected many times. Sequencing of 15-18 subjects in each run yielded over 180 million TCR-beta sequences. TCRdb called the 5' RACE reads again in MiXCR, with one record for every CDR3 protein. The table lists around 66,000 distinct CDR3 sequences, approximately 5% of them singletons.

The V call is TRBV3-1, the J call TRBJ2-3; 10 bases fit TRBD2. The material sequenced was PBMCs. The TCR originated in a woman in her 70s with multiple sclerosis. CDR3 nucleotides: TGTGCCAGCAGCCAGGATACCGGGACTAGCGTGTATTTT. Translation gives CASSQDTGTSVYF.